This entry features one T cell receptor (beta chain) sequence. These data originate in a study of beta chain features in type 1 diabetes. Sequencing targeted expressed TCRB transcripts, as all isolated RNA had been reverse transcribed. The data were produced by immunoSEQ multiplex PCR, yet TCRdb's version contains in-frame clones alone and is incomplete. The sample has 850,000 to 900,000 clones, 15% to 20% seen once. Germline CDR1 and CDR2: MDHEN and SYDVKM. The V gene end was trimmed by 11 bases and the J gene end by 5 bases; junction bases not matched to a gene: 13. The CDR3 covers 14 residues. The chain has TRBV28 and TRBJ2-5, with TRBD1 identical over 8 bases. The sequence was collected from a young woman in good health. Sequencing was performed on naive CD4+ T cells from blood. The CDR3 here is CAAALDRDRETQYF. In DNA form, the CDR3 reads TGTGCCGCTGCTTTGGACAGGGATCGGGAGACCCAGTACTTC.